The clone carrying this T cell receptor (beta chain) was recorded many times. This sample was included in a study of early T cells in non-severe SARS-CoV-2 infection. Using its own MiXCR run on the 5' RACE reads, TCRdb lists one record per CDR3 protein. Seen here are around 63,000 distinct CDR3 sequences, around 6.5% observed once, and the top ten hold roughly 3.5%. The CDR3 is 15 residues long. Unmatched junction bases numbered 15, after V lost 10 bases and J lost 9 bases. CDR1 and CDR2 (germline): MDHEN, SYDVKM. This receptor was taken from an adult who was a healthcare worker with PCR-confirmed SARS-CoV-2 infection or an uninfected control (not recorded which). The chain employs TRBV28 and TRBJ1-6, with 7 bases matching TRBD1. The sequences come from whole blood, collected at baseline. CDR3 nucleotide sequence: TGTGCCATCCCGGGGGAAGGGGGCAGGAGTTCACCCCTCCACTTT. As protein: CAIPGEGGRSSPLHF.